The 20 T cell receptor beta chains listed next were all sequenced from one sample in a study of post-analysis software for immune sequencing data (dated by TCRdb to between 2015 and 2017). Antigens for these TCRs are unknown. Libraries were made using PCR. Sequencing used an Illumina HiSeq 2500. To reduce PCR and sequencing biases, unique molecular identifiers were built into the TCR beta cDNA libraries. TCRdb reprocessing: public reads trimmed at Q25 with fastp, clones called with MiXCR, in-frame beta chains kept. For every CDR3 protein sequence, its rows merge into one entry that carries the most common genes and DNA. The sample table holds around 400,000 distinct CDR3 sequences, of which 35% to 45% were seen once. The ten largest make up 6% to 9% of the sample. The investigation overall reported the following: Patients showed significantly higher frequencies than controls for about five TRBV segments, among them TRBV5-6, TRBV5-1 and TRBV20-1.

Sequencing used blood. The receptor set was obtained from a girl aged 2 to 10 with multiple sclerosis.

This clonotype was counted a few times. The genes are TRBV7-8 and TRBJ2-3, with 11 bases aligning to TRBD2. Germline V gene data show CDR1 as SGHVS and CDR2 as FQNEAQ. V shed 5 bases and J 4 bases; nucleotides not matched to a gene: 8. CDR3 size: 16 residues. The CDR3 spells CASSPLAGGPSDTQYF. The CDR3, as DNA: TGTGCCAGCAGCCCCTTAGCGGGAGGGCCTTCAGATACGCAGTATTTT.

V and J are TRBV5-1 and TRBJ2-4; 7 bases are shared with TRBD2. The DNA end is more similar to TRBJ2-7, so the J call may be wrong. Germline assignment: CDR1 SGHRS and CDR2 YFSETQ. The CDR3 runs to 15 residues. DNA for the CDR3: TGCGCCAGCAGCGACTTTGGCGGGAGTACCTACGAGCAGTACTTC. Translation gives CASSDFGGSTYEQYF.

The rearrangement links TRBV6-1 to TRBJ2-3; the D call may be TRBD1 or TRBD2 (5 bases each). V was pared by 3 bases and J by 2 bases, with 9 bases between. CDR3 size: 14 residues. Germline CDR1 is MNHNS and CDR2 is SASEGT. The CDR3 here is CASSDRGLTDTQYF. The CDR3 coding sequence is TGTGCCAGCAGTGATCGGGGCCTCACAGATACGCAGTATTTT.

Remarks on this clonotype: A much larger clone lies a single base off, so this may be a read error. The chain combines TRBV5-5 with TRBJ2-6; D is possibly TRBD1 (6 bases). This CDR3 region has 17 residues. Germline CDR1 reads SGHKS; CDR2 reads YYEKEE (reference sequence). This chain's CDR3 is CASSIRTDTSGANVRTF. DNA of the CDR3: TGTGCCAGCAGCATAAGGACAGACACCTCTGGGGCCAACGTCCGGACTTTC.

Regarding this clonotype: The junction and the germline gene differ at one end; a read error may be behind it. The rearrangement links TRBV12-5 to TRBJ2-1; TRBD1 might be the D (5 bases). The CDR3 spans 16 residues. The V gene's germline CDR1 is LGHNT and CDR2 FRNRAP. The CDR3 protein is CASGLMGQANSREQFF. CDR3 DNA: TGTGCTAGCGGTTTGATGGGGCAGGCGAACAGTAGGGAGCAGTTCTTC.

This rearrangement joins TRBV15 to TRBJ2-1, with 14 bases identical to TRBD2. Trimming took 6 bases from V and 0 from J; bases not matched to a gene: 1. The germline CDR1 and CDR2 sequences are LNHNV and YYDKDF (reference sequence). This CDR3 is 16 amino acids long. The CDR3 DNA sequence: TGTGCCACCAGAGGGACTAGCGGGAGCTCCTACAATGAGCAGTTCTTC. It specifies CATRGTSGSSYNEQFF.

A few counts support this clonotype. V usage is TRBV20-1 and J usage is TRBJ2-3; D gene unclear. The length of the CDR3 is 12 residues. The V and J ends lost 0 bases and 4 bases respectively, with 5 bases between them. Germline-derived CDR1 and CDR2 are DFQATT and SNEGSKA (reference sequence). This CDR3 reads CSARDQADTQYF. For the CDR3, the DNA is TGCAGTGCTAGAGACCAGGCAGATACGCAGTATTTT.

The V gene is TRBV28, the J gene TRBJ2-7; perhaps TRBD2 as D (6 bases). From germline, CDR1 is MDHEN and CDR2 SYDVKM. V lost 4 bases, J lost 2 bases, and 9 bases lay in between. The CDR3 spans 13 residues. The CDR3 DNA reads as TGTGCCAGCAGTTCGGACTACCCCTACGAGCAGTACTTC. Translation: CASSSDYPYEQYF.

The chain has TRBV7-2 and TRBJ1-2; no firm D call. This CDR3 has 13 residues. Germline-derived CDR1 and CDR2 are SGHTA and FQGNSA. Trimming stripped 1 base from V and 5 bases from J, with 8 bases between. The CDR3: CASSLVQRYGYTF. CDR3 coding DNA: TGTGCCAGCAGCTTAGTCCAGAGGTATGGCTACACCTTC.

This clonotype occurred a few times. V usage is TRBV6-5 and J usage is TRBJ2-7; D is ambiguous. Trimming took off 3 bases at V and 5 bases at J, with 17 bases between the two ends. Germline V CDR1 and CDR2: MNHEY, SVGAGI. The CDR3 totals 15 residues. The CDR3 spells CASSYGSRKVHEQYF. The CDR3, as DNA: TGTGCCAGCAGTTATGGCAGCCGCAAAGTACACGAGCAGTACTTC.

This chain connects TRBV20-1 to TRBJ2-1, with a possible D match to TRBD2 (5 bases). Germline-derived CDR1 and CDR2 are DFQATT and SNEGSKA (reference sequence). The CDR3 is made up of 13 amino acids. The V end lost 8 bases, the J end lost 5 bases, and 16 bases lay between the germline ends. This chain's CDR3 is CSTPGLRNNEQFF. DNA for the CDR3: TGCAGTACTCCGGGGTTAAGGAACAATGAGCAGTTCTTC.

This clonotype was seen more than once but under ten times. The chain couples TRBV6-1 to TRBJ2-1; TRBD2 is a possible D gene (7 bases). Germline loops: CDR1 MNHNS, CDR2 SASEGT. Trimming stripped 10 bases from V and 3 bases from J, with 16 bases between. This CDR3 is 14 amino acids long. The chain's CDR3 is CAIPGGGLYNEQFF. CDR3 DNA sequence: TGTGCCATCCCTGGCGGGGGCCTCTACAATGAGCAGTTCTTC.

This clonotype showed up just once. The rearrangement uses TRBV12-3 or TRBV12-4 and TRBJ2-1, with D maybe TRBD2 (5 bases). Trimming removed 5 bases at V and 0 bases at J, with 17 bases between. The CDR3 runs 17 residues. CDR3 DNA: TGTGCCAGCAGTCGCGAACCTAGCACCGGCTCCTACAATGAGCAGTTCTTC. It specifies CASSREPSTGSYNEQFF.

In its sample, this clonotype was seen once. V and J are TRBV29-1 and TRBJ2-1, with a tentative D call TRBD2 (6 bases). CDR1 is SQVTM and CDR2 is ANQGSEA in the germline V gene. The CDR3 has 15 residues. V dropped 1 base and J dropped 0 bases, with 10 bases sitting between them. CDR3 coding DNA: TGCAGCGTTGAAGGGCGGGAAAGCTCCTACAATGAGCAGTTCTTC. Translating gives CSVEGRESSYNEQFF.

This clonotype came up a few times. Here the CDR3 reads CASSFGQGAVETQYF. DNA for the CDR3: TGTGCCAGCAGTTTCGGACAGGGGGCCGTAGAGACCCAGTACTTC. The chain recombines TRBV28 with TRBJ2-5, with 11 bases identical to TRBD1. The germline V gene has CDR1 MDHEN and CDR2 SYDVKM. The CDR3 contains 15 residues. V shed 3 bases, J shed 4 bases, and the junction held 4 bases outside the gene matches.

The rearrangement joins TRBV7-2 to TRBJ2-3; D is tentatively TRBD1 or TRBD2 (5 bases each). Germline V gene lookup returns CDR1 SGHTA and CDR2 FQGNSA. With 1 base removed from V and 4 bases from J, the gap between germline ends came to 9 bases. The CDR3 is 14 residues long. DNA of the CDR3: TGTGCCAGCAGCTTAGTGAGGGGAGCAGATACGCAGTATTTT. As protein: CASSLVRGADTQYF.

The chain couples TRBV7-9 to TRBJ2-1; D is uncertain. This CDR3 comprises 14 residues. Germline assignment: CDR1 SEHNR and CDR2 FQNEAQ (reference sequence). Trimming took 1 base from V and 6 from J, leaving 10 bases between them. CDR3 nucleotides: TGTGCCAGCAGCTTAGATGGCGGATGCAATGAGCAGTTCTTC. Translated: CASSLDGGCNEQFF.

The chain carries TRBV12-5 and TRBJ2-3, with D unresolved. The germline V gene encodes CDR1 LGHNT and CDR2 FRNRAP. The CDR3 is 14 amino acids. The germline V and J ends were trimmed by 6 bases and 6 bases, with 16 bases remaining between them. CDR3: CASGRGVGMDTQYF. In DNA, the CDR3 is TGTGCTAGTGGGAGAGGTGTAGGGATGGATACGCAGTATTTT.

This clonotype was seen a single time. The chain combines TRBV12-3 or TRBV12-4 with TRBJ2-3; no definite D call. The CDR3 loop spans 14 amino acids. Trimming shortened V by 3 bases and J by 3 bases, and 10 bases separated the two germline ends. In DNA form, the CDR3 reads TGTGCCAGCAGTTTCATCGCTAGAACAGATACGCAGTATTTT. This sequence encodes CASSFIARTDTQYF.

The chain couples TRBV7-2 to TRBJ2-3, with D possibly being TRBD1 (5 bases). V lost 1 base and J lost 1, with 12 bases in between. Germline V gene sequence: CDR1 SGHTA, CDR2 FQGNSA. The CDR3 runs to 16 residues. CDR3 residues: CASSLGAGKGTDTQYF. The CDR3 DNA is TGTGCCAGCAGCTTAGGCGCAGGGAAAGGCACAGATACGCAGTATTTT.